This is a list of T cell receptor beta chains from one sample in a study of cytomegalovirus exposure and HLA in healthy donors. Using immunoSEQ multiplex PCR, the repertoire was profiled, and TCRdb retains in-frame clones only, with some absent. The repertoire holds fewer than 200,000 clones, with around nine tenths as singletons. Sequenced input: PBMCs. Source of these receptors: a woman under 30 in good health and CMV-seropositive. Both conserved end residues are part of each CDR3.

j_call v_call cdr3_aa
TRBJ2-1 TRBV18 CASSPSTGGPHNEQFF
TRBJ2-1 TRBV5-3 CARNPAGSSYNEQFF
TRBJ2-1 TRBV11-3 CASSLPGLAGSWQFF
TRBJ1-1 TRBV28 CASSPPTLNTEAFF
TRBJ2-7 TRBV18 CASSPSGSIFYEQYF
TRBJ1-5 TRBV29-1 CSVDPGQGESSQHF
TRBJ2-5 TRBV7-2 CASSSPGQQETQYF
TRBJ2-2 TRBV7-9 CASSDDKSLNTGELFF
TRBJ2-7 TRBV9 CASSTRTGGVYEQYF
TRBJ1-5 TRBV28 CASSLEREQPQHF
TRBJ2-1 TRBV7-9 CASSLQGDWTNEQFF
TRBJ2-1 TRBV10-1 CASSGTSERGDEQFF
TRBJ2-1 TRBV4-3 CASSQEGAVAWNEQFF
TRBJ1-1 TRBV19 CASSMTSNALTEAFF
TRBJ2-2 TRBV7-7 CASSSSAGADTGELFF
TRBJ1-1 TRBV5-1 CASSGGEGNTEAFF
TRBJ1-1 TRBV25-1 CASTRNTEAFF
TRBJ2-1 TRBV18 CASSPLATSGRADEQFF